These 27 T cell receptor beta chains came from one sample sequenced in a study of T cells after yellow fever vaccination. TCRdb itself ran the 5' RACE reads through MiXCR, one entry per CDR3 protein. Among about 400,000 distinct CDR3 sequences listed, 11% were seen once. This material consisted of PBMCs, taken on the day of the first yellow fever vaccination. The receptors were gathered from a young man who received the YFV17D yellow fever vaccine.

This clonotype has a handful of counts. The gene calls are TRBV12-3 or TRBV12-4 and TRBJ2-7; D is perhaps TRBD1 (6 bases). There are 11 residues in the CDR3. V lost 6 bases to trimming and J lost 5 bases, with 8 bases between them. The CDR3 bases are TGTGCCAGCAGCAGGGGTCACGAGCAGTACTTC. It yields the protein CASSRGHEQYF.

This clonotype was seen only a few times. This rearrangement joins TRBV4-3 to TRBJ2-3; TRBD2 aligns across 7 bases. The J segment lost 6 bases and the V segment lost 1 base, leaving 7 bases of the junction unmatched. CDR3 length: 15 amino acids. CDR1 and CDR2 (germline): LGHNA, YSLEER. The CDR3 DNA is TGCGCCAGCAGCCAAGTTCTGCGGGGGTCGGATACGCAGTATTTT. Its translation: CASSQVLRGSDTQYF.

This clonotype was seen a handful of times. The chain uses TRBV12-3 or TRBV12-4 and TRBJ1-5, with D possibly TRBD1 on 6 matching bases. Between the trimmed V and J ends, which lost 5 bases and 6 bases, there was a span of 8 bases. CDR3 length equals 12 residues. The CDR3 loop reads CASSTGFQPQHF. CDR3 nucleotide sequence: TGTGCCAGCAGTACAGGGTTTCAGCCCCAGCATTTT.

Only one count was recorded for this clonotype. The chain links TRBV20-1 to TRBJ1-5; D is unclear. Germline V lookup: CDR1 DFQATT, CDR2 SNEGSKA (reference sequence). The V end lost 1 base, the J end lost 4 bases, and 8 bases lay between the germline ends. CDR3 length: 13 amino acids. The DNA of the CDR3 is TGCAGTGCTAGAGGCGTTCTAAATCAGCCCCAGCATTTT. It yields the protein CSARGVLNQPQHF.

This clonotype was seen a few times. The gene calls are TRBV11-2 and TRBJ1-4, with unresolved D. This CDR3 region has 16 residues. Germline V CDR1 and CDR2: SGHAT, FQNNGV. V lost 5 bases to trimming and J lost 8 bases, with 21 bases between them. The CDR3 nucleotides are TGTGCCAGCAGCCTCTTCCCCTCGGGGAGAGGGGAAAAACTGTTTTTT. This sequence encodes CASSLFPSGRGEKLFF.

This clonotype was seen at least ten times. This chain connects TRBV4-2 to TRBJ1-6, with D possibly being TRBD1 (5 bases). Germline lookup yields CDR1 LGHNA and CDR2 YNFKEQ. The CDR3 loop spans 22 amino acids. With 3 bases removed from V and 5 bases from J, the gap between germline ends came to 32 bases. This chain's CDR3 is CASSHNVGARPHQTTDNSPLHF. CDR3 coding DNA: TGTGCCAGCAGCCACAATGTGGGTGCGAGGCCGCATCAGACGACAGATAATTCACCCCTCCACTTT.

The V gene is TRBV12-3 or TRBV12-4, the J gene TRBJ1-6, with 11 bases that match TRBD1. The CDR3 spans 16 residues. The trim removed 4 bases at V and 9 bases at J, leaving 8 bases unmatched. CDR3 region: CASSYGTGGIFSPLHF. The CDR3 coding sequence is TGTGCCAGCAGTTACGGGACAGGGGGAATCTTTTCACCCCTCCACTTT.

The chain carries TRBV19 and TRBJ2-3; 8 positions match TRBD2. Germline V gene sequence: CDR1 LNHDA, CDR2 SQIVND (reference sequence). CDR3 length: 14 residues. J was trimmed by 1 base and V by 7 bases; bases with no gene match: 4. CDR3 DNA sequence: TGTGCCAGTAAGGAAGCGGGGGGCACAGATACGCAGTATTTT. Amino acid sequence: CASKEAGGTDTQYF.

This clonotype was seen at least ten times. This chain joins TRBV20-1 and TRBJ2-6, with D possibly TRBD2 on 6 matching bases. Germline CDR1 and CDR2: DFQATT and SNEGSKA (reference sequence). This CDR3 is built from 15 residues. V shed 0 bases and J shed 4 bases, with 10 bases lying between them. The CDR3 loop is CSARETGVGANVLTF. The CDR3 DNA sequence: TGCAGTGCTAGAGAGACGGGGGTGGGGGCCAACGTCCTGACTTTC.

This clonotype appeared a few times. The chain joins TRBV6-6 to TRBJ2-7, with TRBD2 matching 8 bases. Germline V lookup: CDR1 MNHNY, CDR2 SVGAGI (reference sequence). The V gene end was trimmed by 6 bases and the J gene end by 3 bases; junction bases not matched to a gene: 1. The CDR3 loop spans 12 amino acids. In DNA, the CDR3 is TGTGCCAGCAGAGCGGGGGACTACGAGCAGTACGTC. Its protein product is CASRAGDYEQYV.

The chain carries TRBV6-1 and TRBJ1-6; 9 positions agree with TRBD1. Germline V CDR1 and CDR2: MNHNS, SASEGT. The J segment lost 10 bases and the V segment lost 6 bases, leaving 7 bases of the junction unmatched. The CDR3 runs to 14 residues. The CDR3 nucleotides read TGTGCCAGCAGAAGAACAGGGGGCTACTCACCCCTCCACTTT. Translated: CASRRTGGYSPLHF.

This sequence joins TRBV12-3 or TRBV12-4 and TRBJ2-1; 8 bases fit TRBD2. The CDR3 covers 14 residues. With 6 bases clipped from V and 7 bases from J, the junction kept 8 bases outside the gene matches. The CDR3 region is CASSEPGLENEQFF. In DNA form, the CDR3 reads TGTGCCAGCAGCGAACCGGGACTAGAAAATGAGCAGTTCTTC.

V gene TRBV20-1 combines with J gene TRBJ2-5, with 9 bases matching TRBD2. Trimming at V came to 5 bases and at J to 1 base, leaving 5 bases not matched to a gene. CDR3 length: 14 residues. Looked up from germline, CDR1 is DFQATT and CDR2 is SNEGSKA (reference sequence). CDR3 DNA sequence: TGCAGTGCTCCGACTAGCGGCCCCCAAGAGACCCAGTACTTC. Translating gives CSAPTSGPQETQYF.

This clonotype was observed many times. The CDR3 sequence: CASSAPGQNYGYTF. CDR3 nucleotides: TGCGCCAGCAGCGCGCCGGGACAGAACTATGGCTACACCTTC. The chain employs TRBV5-1 and TRBJ1-2; TRBD1 matches 7 bases. V was clipped by 4 bases and J by 2 bases; unmatched bases: 5. The germline gives CDR1 SGHRS, CDR2 YFSETQ. The CDR3 consists of 14 residues. Full variable domain (rest looked up from reference TRBV5-1 and TRBJ1-2): KAGVTQTPRYLIKTRGQQVTLSCSPISGHRSVSWYQQTPGQGLQFLFEYFSETQRNKGNFPGRFSGRQFSNSRSEMNVSTLELGDSALYLCASSAPGQNYGYTFGSGTRLTVV.

The chain combines TRBV7-3 with TRBJ2-5; 7 bases map to TRBD2. CDR1 and CDR2 from the germline V gene are SGHTA and FQGTGA. This CDR3 is built from 18 residues. Trimming removed 5 bases from V and 5 bases from J; junction bases left unmatched: 20. CDR3 sequence reads: CASSPNVMLTGGLETQYF. Here the CDR3 DNA reads TGTGCCAGCAGCCCTAACGTTATGCTCACGGGGGGACTGGAGACCCAGTACTTC. Full variable domain (rest looked up from reference TRBV7-3 and TRBJ2-5): GAGVSQTPSNKVTEKGKYVELRCDPISGHTALYWYRQSLGQGPEFLIYFQGTGAADDSGLPNDRFFAVRPEGSVSTLKIQRTERGDSAVYLCASSPNVMLTGGLETQYFGPGTRLLVL.

The CDR3 sequence: CASSKVPAGLPSYEQYV. CDR3 bases: TGTGCCAGCAGCAAAGTCCCCGCAGGATTACCCTCCTACGAGCAGTACGTC. This chain links TRBV21-1 with TRBJ2-7; the D call in the table, TRBD2, was not verified against the DNA. TRBV21-1 is assigned pseudogene status. The CDR3 runs 17 residues.

This clonotype was seen a handful of times. V is TRBV5-1 and J is TRBJ2-1, with D perhaps TRBD1 (6 bases). The CDR3 is made up of 15 amino acids. Trimming cost V 2 bases and J 1 base, with 10 bases left between them. Germline values: CDR1 SGHRS, CDR2 YFSETQ. The CDR3 region is CASSLNRASYNEQFF. CDR3 DNA: TGCGCCAGCAGCTTAAACAGGGCGTCCTACAATGAGCAGTTCTTC.

This chain links TRBV28 with TRBJ2-7, with 9 nucleotides matching TRBD2. Trimming cost V 5 bases and J 5 bases; bases outside gene matches: 7. The CDR3 consists of 14 residues. CDR1 and CDR2 from the germline V gene are MDHEN and SYDVKM. This chain's CDR3 is CASSPRRGGNEQYV. CDR3 DNA sequence: TGTGCCAGCAGTCCCCGGCGGGGGGGCAACGAGCAGTACGTC.

The chain is built from TRBV29-1 and TRBJ1-5; 7 nucleotides match TRBD1. J was trimmed by 3 bases and V by 6 bases; bases with no gene match: 8. The V gene's germline CDR1 is SQVTM and CDR2 ANQGSEA. The CDR3 runs to 14 residues. This CDR3 reads CSVGMTGPNQPQHF. In DNA, the CDR3 is TGCAGCGTAGGAATGACAGGGCCCAATCAGCCCCAGCATTTT.

This clonotype was observed a few times. The chain has TRBV6-2 or TRBV6-3 and TRBJ2-7; D perhaps matches TRBD2 (6 bases). Trimming removed 4 bases at V and 2 bases at J, with 12 bases between. CDR1 and CDR2 (germline): MNHEY, SVGEGT. This CDR3 contains 14 residues. CDR3 sequence reads: CASSSTGGTYEQYV. CDR3 sequence (DNA): TGTGCCAGCAGTTCAACAGGCGGGACCTACGAGCAGTACGTC.

Remarks on this clonotype: Mismatch with germline at one junction end may stem from a read error. The chain joins TRBV5-6 to TRBJ2-7; D gene uncertain. The CDR3 covers 13 residues. Germline V gene sequence: CDR1 SGHDT, CDR2 YYEEEE. The chain's CDR3 is CAISPGLLYEQYF. The CDR3 DNA reads as TGTGCCATCAGCCCCGGGCTACTCTACGAGCAGTACTTC. Supplemented by reference TRBV5-6 and TRBJ2-7, the full variable domain reads DAGVTQSPTHLIKTRGQQVTLRCSPKSGHDTVSWYQQALGQGPQFIFQYYEEEERQRGNFPDRFSGHQFPNYSSELNVNALLLGDSALYLCAISPGLLYEQYFGPGTRLTVT.

This clonotype was counted many times. The chain couples TRBV29-1 to TRBJ2-4, with D maybe TRBD1 (6 bases). V lost 7 bases to trimming and J lost 6 bases, with 13 bases between them. This CDR3 has 12 amino acids. Germline V CDR1 and CDR2: SQVTM, ANQGSEA. The CDR3 nucleotides read TGCAGCGCCGTGACAGGATTAAACATTCAGTACTTC. This codes for CSAVTGLNIQYF. The variable domain in full, completed from reference TRBV29-1 and TRBJ2-4, reads SAVISQKPSRDICQRGTSLTIQCQVDSQVTMMFWYRQQPGQSLTLIATANQGSEATYESGFVIDKFPISRPNLTFSTLTVSNMSPEDSSIYLCSAVTGLNIQYFGAGTRLSVL.

As concerns this clonotype: A much larger clone differs by one base, so this may be a read error. V usage is TRBV5-1 and J usage is TRBJ2-3; D may be TRBD1 (7 bases). This CDR3 has 14 amino acids. Germline V gene data show CDR1 as SGHRS and CDR2 as YFSETQ. The CDR3 bases are TGCTCCAGCAAGCACGGGCAGGGGGGAGATACGCAGTATTTT. It specifies CSSKHGQGGDTQYF.

The V gene is TRBV9, the J gene TRBJ2-1, with D tentatively TRBD2 (5 bases). The CDR3 is 16 residues long. Trimming took off 3 bases at V and 6 bases at J, with 19 bases between the two ends. The V gene's germline CDR1 is SGDLS and CDR2 YYNGEE. The DNA for the CDR3 is TGTGCCAGCAGCGGGGAGACAAGCCCCTTTACCAATGAGCAGTTCTTC. Residues: CASSGETSPFTNEQFF.

This clonotype has more than one count but fewer than ten. The chain employs TRBV5-6 and TRBJ2-7; 8 bases agree with TRBD1. CDR3 length: 16 residues. The trim removed 4 bases at V and 2 bases at J, leaving 11 bases unmatched. Germline V CDR1 and CDR2: SGHDT, YYEEEE. The CDR3 sequence is CASSPAPDRGAYEQYV. CDR3 in DNA: TGTGCCAGCAGCCCGGCCCCTGACAGGGGTGCCTACGAGCAGTACGTC.

This sequence joins TRBV4-1 and TRBJ2-2; D assignment may be TRBD1 or TRBD2 (5 bases each). Germline lookup yields CDR1 MGHRA and CDR2 YSYEKL. The V end was cut by 5 bases, the J end by 6 bases, with 16 bases between. The CDR3 loop spans 15 amino acids. The CDR3 here is CASSGIIMGAGELFF. The CDR3 DNA sequence: TGCGCCAGCAGCGGCATAATAATGGGGGCCGGGGAGCTGTTTTTT.

This clonotype was detected a few times. CDR3 coding DNA: TGTGCCAGCAGCTTAGCGGGATCTGGCGCTTTCGAGCAGTACGTC. Translating gives CASSLAGSGAFEQYV. This sequence joins TRBV7-9 and TRBJ2-7; no clear D gene. V was clipped by 0 bases and J by 6 bases, with 15 bases between them. Germline-derived CDR1 and CDR2 are SEHNR and FQNEAQ (reference sequence). There are 15 residues in the CDR3.